Reported below is one T cell receptor (beta chain). Antigen: not known. Trimming stripped 10 bases from V and 3 bases from J, with 15 bases between. Germline V gene sequence: CDR1 SNHLY, CDR2 FYNNEI. The CDR3 is 13 amino acids. This sample stems from a study of T cell responses to AZD1222 COVID-19 vaccine. Study-level information: Second doses were pooled across both intervals (about 4 or about 12 weeks).

Study-wide results and limits: Donor demographics were predominantly white British with a female majority; clonal diversity may be underestimated.

Sequencing used immunoSEQ multiplex PCR; TCRdb keeps in-frame clones, though not all of them. Among around 140,000 clones listed, about 93% were seen once. The source was peripheral blood, collected on day 0 of AZD1222 vaccination. The chain is built from TRBV2 and TRBJ1-2; D call uncertain. The sequence was obtained from an adult in good health. CDR3 amino acids: CANLHPMDYGYTF. The CDR3 coding sequence is TGTGCCAACTTACACCCGATGGACTATGGCTACACCTTC. Together with reference TRBV2 and TRBJ1-2, the CDR3 gives the full variable domain: EPEVTQTPSHQVTQMGQEVILRCVPISNHLYFYWYRQILGQKVEFLVSFYNNEISEKSEIFDDQFSVERPDGSNFTLKIRSTKLEDSAMYFCANLHPMDYGYTFGSGTRLTVV.